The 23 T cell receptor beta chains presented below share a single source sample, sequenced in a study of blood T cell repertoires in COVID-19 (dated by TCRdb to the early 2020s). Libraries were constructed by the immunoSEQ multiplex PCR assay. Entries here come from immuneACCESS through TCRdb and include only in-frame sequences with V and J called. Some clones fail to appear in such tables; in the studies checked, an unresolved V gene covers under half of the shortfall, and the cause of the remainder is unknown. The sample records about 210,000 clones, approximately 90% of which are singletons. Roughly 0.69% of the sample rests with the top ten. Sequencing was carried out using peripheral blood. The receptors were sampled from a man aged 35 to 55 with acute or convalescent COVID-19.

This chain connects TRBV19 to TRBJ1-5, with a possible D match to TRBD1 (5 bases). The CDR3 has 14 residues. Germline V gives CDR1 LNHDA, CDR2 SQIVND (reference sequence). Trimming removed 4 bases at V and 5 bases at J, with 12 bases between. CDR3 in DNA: TGTGCCAGTAGTACTCGGGGGGGGTATCAGCCCCAGCATTTT. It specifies CASSTRGGYQPQHF.

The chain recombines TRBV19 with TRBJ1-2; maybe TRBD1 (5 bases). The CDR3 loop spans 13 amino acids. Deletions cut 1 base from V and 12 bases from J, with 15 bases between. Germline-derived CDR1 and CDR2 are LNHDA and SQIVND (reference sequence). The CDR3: CASSIVSREVDTF. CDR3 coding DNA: TGTGCCAGTAGTATAGTTTCCAGGGAAGTAGACACCTTC.

CDR3 amino acids: CASKPNLGSTEAFF. The CDR3 nucleotides are TGTGCCAGCAAGCCCAACTTGGGGAGCACTGAAGCTTTCTTT. The rearrangement joins TRBV6-6 to TRBJ1-1, with D uncertain. The germline V gene encodes CDR1 MNHNY and CDR2 SVGAGI (reference sequence). Trimming removed 7 bases at V and 4 bases at J, with 16 bases between. CDR3 length: 14 residues.

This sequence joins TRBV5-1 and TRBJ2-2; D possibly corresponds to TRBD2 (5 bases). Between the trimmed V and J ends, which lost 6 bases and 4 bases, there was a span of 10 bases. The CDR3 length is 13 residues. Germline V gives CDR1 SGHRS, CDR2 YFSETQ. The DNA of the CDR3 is TGCGCCAGCAACGACTACGCCACCGGGGAGCTGTTTTTT. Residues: CASNDYATGELFF.

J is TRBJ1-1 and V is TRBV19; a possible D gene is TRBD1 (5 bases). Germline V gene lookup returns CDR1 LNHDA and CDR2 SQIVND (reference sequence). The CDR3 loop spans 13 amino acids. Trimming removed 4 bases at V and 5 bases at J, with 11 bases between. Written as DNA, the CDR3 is TGTGCCAGTAGTACCCCCAGGGTTACTGAAGCTTTCTTT. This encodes CASSTPRVTEAFF.

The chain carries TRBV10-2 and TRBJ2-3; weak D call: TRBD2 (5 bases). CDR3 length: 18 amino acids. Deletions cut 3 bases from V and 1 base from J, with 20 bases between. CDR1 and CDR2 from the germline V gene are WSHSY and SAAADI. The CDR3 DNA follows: TGCGCCAGCAGTGATGGTACTTCCGGGGATGTGGGCACAGATACGCAGTATTTT. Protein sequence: CASSDGTSGDVGTDTQYF.

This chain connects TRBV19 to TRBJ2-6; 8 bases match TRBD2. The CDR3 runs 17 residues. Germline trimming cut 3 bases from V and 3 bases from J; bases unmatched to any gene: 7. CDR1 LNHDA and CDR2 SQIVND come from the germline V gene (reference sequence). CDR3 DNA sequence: TGTGCCAGTAGTATGGCGAGCGGGAGCGGTGGGGCCAACGTCCTGACTTTC. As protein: CASSMASGSGGANVLTF.

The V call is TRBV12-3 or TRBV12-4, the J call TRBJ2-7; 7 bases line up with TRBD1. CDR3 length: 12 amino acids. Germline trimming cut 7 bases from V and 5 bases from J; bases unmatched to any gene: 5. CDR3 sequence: CASTRTGDEQYF. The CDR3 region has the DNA TGTGCCAGCACCCGGACAGGTGACGAGCAGTACTTC.

CDR3 coding DNA: TGCAGCGTTCCGACAGGGGTTTCCGCCTACAATGAGCAGTTCTTC. This encodes CSVPTGVSAYNEQFF. This chain joins TRBV29-1 and TRBJ2-1; 8 nucleotides agree with TRBD1. CDR3 size: 15 residues. Trimming at V came to 5 bases and at J to 2 bases, leaving 8 bases not matched to a gene. Germline V gene data show CDR1 as SQVTM and CDR2 as ANQGSEA.

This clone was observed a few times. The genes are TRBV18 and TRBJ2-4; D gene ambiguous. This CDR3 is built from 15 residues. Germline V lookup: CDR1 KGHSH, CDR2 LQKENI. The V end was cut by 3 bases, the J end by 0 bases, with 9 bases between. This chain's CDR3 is CASSPAEIAKNIQYF. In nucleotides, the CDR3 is TGTGCCAGCTCACCCGCTGAGATAGCCAAAAACATTCAGTACTTC.

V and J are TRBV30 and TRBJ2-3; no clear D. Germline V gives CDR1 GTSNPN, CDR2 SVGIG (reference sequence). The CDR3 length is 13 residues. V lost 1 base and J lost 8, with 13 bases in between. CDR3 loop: CAWSGADQSTQYF. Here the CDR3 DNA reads TGTGCCTGGAGTGGGGCTGATCAGAGTACGCAGTATTTT.

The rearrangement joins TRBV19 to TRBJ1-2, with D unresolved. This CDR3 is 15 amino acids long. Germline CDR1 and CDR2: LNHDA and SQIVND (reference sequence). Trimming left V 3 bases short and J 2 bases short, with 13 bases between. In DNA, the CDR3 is TGTGCCAGTAGTATGGCTCTCCAGGCCAACTATGGCTACACCTTC. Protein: CASSMALQANYGYTF. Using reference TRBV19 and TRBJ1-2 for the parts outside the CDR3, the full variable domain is DGGITQSPKYLFRKEGQNVTLSCEQNLNHDAMYWYRQDPGQGLRLIYYSQIVNDFQKGDIAEGYSVSREKKESFPLTVTSAQKNPTAFYLCASSMALQANYGYTFGSGTRLTVV.

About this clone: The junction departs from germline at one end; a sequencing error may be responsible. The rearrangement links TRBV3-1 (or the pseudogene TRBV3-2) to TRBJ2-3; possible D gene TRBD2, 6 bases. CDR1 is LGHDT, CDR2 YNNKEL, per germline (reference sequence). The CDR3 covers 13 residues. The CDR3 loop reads CASSQDIGAGLFF. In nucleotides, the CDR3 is TGTGCCAGCAGCCAAGATATAGGGGCGGGACTTTTTTTT.

The CDR3 region is CASSYDRSSYNEQFF. The CDR3 DNA is TGTGCCAGCAGTTACGACAGGAGCTCCTACAATGAGCAGTTCTTC. The V gene is TRBV6-5, the J gene TRBJ2-1, with D possibly being TRBD1 (6 bases). Germline lookup yields CDR1 MNHEY and CDR2 SVGAGI. V was cut by 2 bases and J by 0 bases, with 8 bases left in between. The CDR3 has 15 amino acids.

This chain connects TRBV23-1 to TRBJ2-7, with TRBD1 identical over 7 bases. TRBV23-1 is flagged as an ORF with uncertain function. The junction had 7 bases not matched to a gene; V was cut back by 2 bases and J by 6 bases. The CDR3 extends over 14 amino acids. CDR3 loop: CASSQKDRLSEQYF. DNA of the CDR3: TGCGCCAGCAGTCAAAAGGACAGGCTCTCCGAGCAGTACTTC.

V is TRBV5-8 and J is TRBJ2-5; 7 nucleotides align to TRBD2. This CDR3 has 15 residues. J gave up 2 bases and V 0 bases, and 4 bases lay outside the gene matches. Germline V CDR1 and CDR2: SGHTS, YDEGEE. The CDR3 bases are TGTGCCAGCAGCTTGGGGGCGGGGGATCAAGAGACCCAGTACTTC. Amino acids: CASSLGAGDQETQYF.

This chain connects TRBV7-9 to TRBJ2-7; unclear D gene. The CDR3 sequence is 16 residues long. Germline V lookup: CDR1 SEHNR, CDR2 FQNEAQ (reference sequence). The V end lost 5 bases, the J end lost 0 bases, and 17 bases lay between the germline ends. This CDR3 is CASSLRPGTLSYEQYF. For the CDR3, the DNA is TGTGCCAGCAGCCTCCGACCAGGAACCCTCTCCTACGAGCAGTACTTC.

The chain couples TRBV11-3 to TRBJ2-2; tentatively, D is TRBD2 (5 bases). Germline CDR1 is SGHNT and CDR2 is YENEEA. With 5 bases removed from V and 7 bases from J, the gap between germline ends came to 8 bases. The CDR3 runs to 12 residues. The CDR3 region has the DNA TGTGCCAGCAGCAAAGAGGGCGGGGAGCTGTTTTTT. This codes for CASSKEGGELFF. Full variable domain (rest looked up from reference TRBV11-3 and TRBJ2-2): EAGVVQSPRYKIIEKKQPVAFWCNPISGHNTLYWYLQNLGQGPELLIRYENEEAVDDSQLPKDRFSAERLKGVDSTLKIQPAELGDSAVYLCASSKEGGELFFGEGSRLTVL.

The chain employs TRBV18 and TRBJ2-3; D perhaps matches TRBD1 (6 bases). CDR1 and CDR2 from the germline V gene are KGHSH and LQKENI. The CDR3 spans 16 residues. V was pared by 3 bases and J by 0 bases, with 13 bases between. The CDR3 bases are TGTGCCAGCTCACCTATCGGGACAAGTAGCACAGATACGCAGTATTTT. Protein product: CASSPIGTSSTDTQYF.

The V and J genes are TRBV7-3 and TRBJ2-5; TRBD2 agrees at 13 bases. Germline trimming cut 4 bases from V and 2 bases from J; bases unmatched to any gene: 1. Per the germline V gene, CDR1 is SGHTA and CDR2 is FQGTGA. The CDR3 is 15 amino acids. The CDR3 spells CASSSGLAGQETQYF. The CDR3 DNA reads TGTGCCAGCAGCTCGGGACTAGCGGGGCAAGAGACCCAGTACTTC.

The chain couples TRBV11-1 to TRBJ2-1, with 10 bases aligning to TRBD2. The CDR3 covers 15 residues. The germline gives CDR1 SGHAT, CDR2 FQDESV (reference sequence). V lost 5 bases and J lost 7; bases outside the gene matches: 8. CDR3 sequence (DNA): TGTGCCAGCAGCCCGGGACTAGCGAGACGGAATGAGCAGTTCTTC. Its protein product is CASSPGLARRNEQFF.

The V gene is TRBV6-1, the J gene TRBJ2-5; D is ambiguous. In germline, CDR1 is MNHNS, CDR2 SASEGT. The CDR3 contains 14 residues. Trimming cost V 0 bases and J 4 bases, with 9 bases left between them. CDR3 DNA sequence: TGTGCCAGCAGTGAAGCCGAGTCAGGAGAGACCCAGTACTTC. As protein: CASSEAESGETQYF.

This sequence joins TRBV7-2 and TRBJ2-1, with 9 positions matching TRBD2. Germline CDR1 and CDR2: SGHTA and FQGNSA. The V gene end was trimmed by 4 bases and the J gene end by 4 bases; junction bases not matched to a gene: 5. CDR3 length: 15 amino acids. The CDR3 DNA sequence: TGTGCCAGCAGCTCCTTTAGCGGGGGATACAATGAGCAGTTCTTC. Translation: CASSSFSGGYNEQFF.